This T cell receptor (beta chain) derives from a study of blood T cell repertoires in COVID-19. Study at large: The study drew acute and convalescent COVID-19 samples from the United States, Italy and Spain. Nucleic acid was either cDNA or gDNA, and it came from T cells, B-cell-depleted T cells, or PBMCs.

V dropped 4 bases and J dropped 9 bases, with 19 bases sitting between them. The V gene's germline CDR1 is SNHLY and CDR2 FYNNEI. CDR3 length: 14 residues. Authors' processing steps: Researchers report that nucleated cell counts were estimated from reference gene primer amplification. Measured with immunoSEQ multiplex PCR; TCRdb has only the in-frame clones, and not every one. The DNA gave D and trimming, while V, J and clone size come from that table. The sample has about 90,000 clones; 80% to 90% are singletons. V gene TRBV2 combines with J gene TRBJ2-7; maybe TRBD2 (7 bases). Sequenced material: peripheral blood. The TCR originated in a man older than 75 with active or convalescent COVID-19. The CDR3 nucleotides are TGTGCCAGCAGTGGGCGTTCAACAAGGGGGGGGCAGTACTTC. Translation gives CASSGRSTRGGQYF.